The rows below give T cell receptor beta chains drawn from one sample of a study of blood T cell repertoires in COVID-19. Sequencing used immunoSEQ multiplex PCR; TCRdb keeps in-frame clones, though not all of them. The sample shows almost 350,000 clones, around nine tenths of them seen only once. Specimen: peripheral blood. The receptors were sampled from a woman aged 55-69 years with COVID-19, enrolled during active disease. Both conserved end residues are part of each CDR3. A D gene is named only where the DNA matches it firmly. Part of the rows lack a size; the others show once, few, many or a class for expanded clones.

D	size	V	J	CDR3	DNA
TRBD1	NA	TRBV5-8	TRBJ1-5	CASSSNSGTGVPQPQHF	TGTGCCAGCAGCTCCAATTCCGGGACAGGGGTACCTCAGCCCCAGCATTTT
NA	once	TRBV6-5	TRBJ1-3	CASSPRGHTGNTIYF	TGTGCCAGCAGTCCCCGTGGACATACTGGAAACACCATATATTTT
TRBD1	NA	TRBV7-9	TRBJ1-2	CASTLFGTGNGYTF	TGTGCCAGCACCCTCTTTGGGACAGGCAATGGCTACACCTTC
NA	NA	TRBV21-1	TRBJ1-1	CASSNCLVGGKNTEAFF	TGTGCCAGCAGCAATTGTTTAGTAGGGGGCAAGAACACTGAAGCTTTCTTT
NA	NA	TRBV6-1	TRBJ1-3	CASSELGGARDTIYF	TGTGCCAGCAGTGAACTTGGGGGCGCAAGGGACACCATATATTTT
NA	NA	TRBV2	TRBJ1-5	CASTAGRELAQHF	TGTGCCAGCACGGCAGGGCGGGAGTTGGCCCAGCATTTT
TRBD1	NA	TRBV6-4	TRBJ2-3	CASSPGQGHRTDTQYF	TGTGCCAGCAGCCCGGGACAGGGCCACCGCACAGATACGCAGTATTTT
NA	NA	TRBV4-1	TRBJ1-1	CASSQEHTLNTEAFF	TGCGCCAGCAGCCAAGAGCACACCCTGAACACTGAAGCTTTCTTT
NA	NA	TRBV28	TRBJ2-3	CASSFPRGRARTDTQYF	TGTGCCAGCAGTTTCCCGCGGGGTAGGGCCCGCACAGATACGCAGTATTTT
NA	NA	TRBV27	TRBJ2-5	CASSTGIQETQYF	TGTGCCAGCAGTACCGGGATTCAAGAGACCCAGTACTTC
NA	NA	TRBV9	TRBJ1-6	CASSVEPARSPLHF	TGTGCCAGCAGCGTAGAGCCAGCGCGGTCACCCCTCCACTTT
TRBD2	NA	TRBV6-5	TRBJ2-7	CASKPGGNSYEQYF	TGTGCCAGCAAACCCGGGGGGAACTCCTACGAGCAGTACTTC
NA	few	TRBV5-1	TRBJ1-1	CASQGWGADTEAFF	TGCGCCAGTCAGGGCTGGGGCGCAGACACTGAAGCTTTCTTT
NA	NA	TRBV19	TRBJ1-1	CASSLTMNTEAFF	TGTGCCAGTAGTCTTACTATGAACACTGAAGCTTTCTTT
TRBD1	NA	TRBV5-1	TRBJ1-4	CASSLTTGGYEKLFF	TGCGCCAGCAGCTTGACGACAGGGGGTTATGAAAAACTGTTTTTT
TRBD1	NA	TRBV7-2	TRBJ1-2	CASSSALDRAFQGYTF	TGTGCCAGCAGCTCCGCACTTGACAGGGCCTTTCAGGGCTACACCTTC
NA	NA	TRBV2	TRBJ1-1	CASSGRGPEAFF	TGTGCCAGCAGTGGCAGGGGCCCTGAAGCTTTCTTT